This record concerns one T cell receptor beta chain sequence. What it recognizes is unknown. The sample is drawn from a study of response to subunit inactivated influenza vaccine. Notes on the study in general: The authors put forward the suggestion that each seasonal influenza vaccination may bring in only a limited number of new T cells.

TCRdb used MiXCR to reprocess the RT-PCR reads, holding one entry per CDR3 protein. The table records about 310,000 distinct CDR3 sequences, 21% of them present only once. The CDR3 is 16 amino acids. Germline V gene data show CDR1 as SGHKS and CDR2 as YYEKEE (reference sequence). The ends lost 1 base at V and 4 bases at J; junction bases unmatched: 7. The specimen comprised PBMCs from blood, sampled less than 22 months after vaccination. The sequence was obtained from a man aged 50 to 69 who received an inactivated influenza vaccine. The V gene is TRBV5-5, the J gene TRBJ2-7; 11 nucleotides match TRBD2. The DNA for the CDR3 is TGTGCCAGCAGCTTGTCACGGACTAGCGGGTTGTACGAGCAGTACTTC. Its translation: CASSLSRTSGLYEQYF. Full variable domain (missing parts from reference TRBV5-5 and TRBJ2-7): DAGVTQSPTHLIKTRGQQVTLRCSPISGHKSVSWYQQVLGQGPQFIFQYYEKEERGRGNFPDRFSARQFPNYSSELNVNALLLGDSALYLCASSLSRTSGLYEQYFGPGTRLTVT.